The 27 T cell receptor beta chains in this list originate from one sample, sequenced in a study of blood T cell repertoires in COVID-19. The assay was immunoSEQ multiplex PCR, and TCRdb's table has in-frame clones only and misses some. The sample holds roughly 150,000 clones, roughly 93% seen once. The material sequenced was peripheral blood. These receptors all stem from a man aged 18 to 30 with COVID-19, enrolled during active disease.

The gene calls are TRBV13 and TRBJ2-7, with 7 bases aligning to TRBD1. The CDR3 is 13 amino acids. Germline V lookup: CDR1 PRHDT, CDR2 FYEKMQ (reference sequence). Trimming cost V 3 bases and J 4 bases; bases outside gene matches: 3. Written as DNA, the CDR3 is TGTGCCAGCAGCTTCCCAGGGGGATACGAGCAGTACTTC. Residues: CASSFPGGYEQYF.

The chain joins TRBV10-3 to TRBJ2-7, with 8 bases matching TRBD1. This CDR3 comprises 14 residues. Looked up from germline, CDR1 is ENHRY and CDR2 is SYGVKD. The ends lost 4 bases at V and 0 bases at J; junction bases unmatched: 2. CDR3 bases: TGTGCCATCAGTGCGACAGGGGACTCCTACGAGCAGTACTTC. It codes for CAISATGDSYEQYF.

V usage is TRBV6-5 and J usage is TRBJ2-7; TRBD2 might be the D (5 bases). Trimming left V 7 bases short and J 5 bases short, with 18 bases between. The CDR3 runs to 14 residues. Germline V gene data show CDR1 as MNHEY and CDR2 as SVGAGI. CDR3 protein: CASTISGGSHEQYF. In DNA, the CDR3 is TGTGCCAGCACAATCTCTGGTGGGAGCCACGAGCAGTACTTC.

V gene TRBV7-2 combines with J gene TRBJ2-1, with D possibly TRBD2 on 6 matching bases. Germline V lookup: CDR1 SGHTA, CDR2 FQGNSA. There are 15 residues in the CDR3. With 8 bases removed from V and 0 bases from J, the gap between germline ends came to 14 bases. CDR3 nucleotide sequence: TGTGCCAGCGTAACTGCGGGGACCTCCTACAATGAGCAGTTCTTC. Encoded protein: CASVTAGTSYNEQFF.

This chain connects TRBV29-1 to TRBJ2-7; 8 nucleotides match TRBD1. V lost 5 bases and J lost 0; bases outside the gene matches: 3. This CDR3 comprises 13 residues. Looked up from germline, CDR1 is SQVTM and CDR2 is ANQGSEA. This chain's CDR3 is CSVRDRYSYEQYF. CDR3 DNA: TGCAGCGTTAGGGACAGGTACTCCTACGAGCAGTACTTC.

The chain links TRBV9 to TRBJ2-1; 8 bases map to TRBD2. This CDR3 spans 16 amino acids. Germline lookup yields CDR1 SGDLS and CDR2 YYNGEE. Trimming took 0 bases from V and 9 from J; bases not matched to a gene: 11. CDR3 nucleotides: TGTGCCAGCAGCGTAGTGGCGGGAGGAGTGGTCGGTGAGCAGTTCTTC. Translated: CASSVVAGGVVGEQFF.

This chain joins TRBV21-1 and TRBJ2-7; the tabulated D call, TRBD2, remains unverified against the DNA. TRBV21-1 has pseudogene status. The CDR3 is 13 residues long. The CDR3 protein is CASSNFSPPEQYF. Written as DNA, the CDR3 is TGTGCCAGCAGCAATTTCTCCCCCCCCGAGCAGTACTTC.

This clone was found a few times. The chain recombines TRBV6-1 with TRBJ1-1, with 11 nucleotides matching TRBD1. This CDR3 is built from 14 residues. The germline gives CDR1 MNHNS, CDR2 SASEGT. V lost 0 bases, J lost 7 bases, and 1 base stayed unmatched. The CDR3 loop is CASSEAGQGVEAFF. In DNA, the CDR3 is TGTGCCAGCAGTGAAGCGGGACAGGGGGTTGAAGCTTTCTTT.

CDR3 in DNA: TGTGCCACCAGCCCCACGGGCTCTGGGGCCAACGTCCTGACTTTC. Encoded protein: CATSPTGSGANVLTF. The chain has TRBV24-1 and TRBJ2-6, with D unresolved. Looked up from germline, CDR1 is KGHDR and CDR2 is SFDVKD. The CDR3 has 15 residues. V lost 7 bases, J lost 0 bases, and 9 bases lay in between.

This clone has a single count. V and J are TRBV9 and TRBJ1-1; TRBD1 matches at 8 bases. Germline CDR1 reads SGDLS; CDR2 reads YYNGEE. Germline trimming cut 4 bases from V and 7 bases from J; bases unmatched to any gene: 12. The CDR3 is made up of 15 amino acids. The DNA for the CDR3 is TGTGCCAGCAGCACCCGACCGGACAGGGTGAATGAAGCTTTCTTT. Translating it yields CASSTRPDRVNEAFF.

The V and J genes are TRBV19 and TRBJ2-1, with 13 bases lining up with TRBD2. The V gene's germline CDR1 is LNHDA and CDR2 SQIVND (reference sequence). J was trimmed by 5 bases and V by 5 bases; bases with no gene match: 0. CDR3 size: 14 residues. The CDR3 nucleotides are TGTGCCAGTAGTGGACTAGCGGGAGACAATGAGCAGTTCTTC. Amino acid sequence: CASSGLAGDNEQFF.

The V and J genes are TRBV24-1 and TRBJ2-5; D might be TRBD1 (6 bases). Trimming removed 2 bases at V and 5 bases at J, with 14 bases between. Per germline, CDR1 KGHDR and CDR2 SFDVKD. The CDR3 contains 15 residues. The chain's CDR3 is CATSDSSRGRETQYF. The DNA for the CDR3 is TGTGCCACCAGTGATTCCTCCAGGGGCCGGGAGACCCAGTACTTC.

The J gene is TRBJ1-1, the V gene TRBV25-1; 9 bases are a match to TRBD1. The CDR3 spans 14 residues. Trimming cost V 4 bases and J 1 base; bases outside gene matches: 1. From germline, CDR1 is MGHDK and CDR2 SYGVNS. CDR3: CASSGQGGNTEAFF. The DNA for the CDR3 is TGTGCCAGCAGTGGACAGGGGGGGAACACTGAAGCTTTCTTT.

The chain combines TRBV5-1 with TRBJ1-6; no firm D call. Germline V CDR1 and CDR2: SGHRS, YFSETQ. The ends were cut back, 2 bases at V and 7 bases at J, with 10 bases in the middle. The CDR3 has 14 amino acids. The CDR3 protein is CASSFGLQNSPLHF. The CDR3 nucleotides read TGCGCCAGCAGCTTTGGGTTACAGAATTCACCCCTCCACTTT.

This chain joins TRBV7-2 and TRBJ2-1; the match to TRBD2 covers 7 bases. Germline CDR1 and CDR2: SGHTA and FQGNSA. V trimming: 1 base; J trimming: 8 bases; junction bases outside the gene matches: 8. The CDR3 is 15 amino acids. In DNA form, the CDR3 reads TGTGCCAGCAGCTTAGTCGGCCTAGCGGCCCATGAGCAGTTCTTC. Its translation is CASSLVGLAAHEQFF.

The gene calls are TRBV10-3 and TRBJ2-7; perhaps TRBD1 as D (6 bases). The V end was cut by 3 bases, the J end by 0 bases, with 9 bases between. The CDR3 sequence is 14 residues long. CDR1 ENHRY and CDR2 SYGVKD come from the germline V gene. The CDR3 reads CAISEWDNSYEQYF. The CDR3 DNA sequence: TGTGCCATCAGTGAATGGGACAACTCCTACGAGCAGTACTTC.

The chain combines TRBV9 with TRBJ2-7; 9 bases line up with TRBD1. V gave up 3 bases and J gave up 3 bases; unmatched junction bases: 7. The V gene's germline CDR1 is SGDLS and CDR2 YYNGEE. The CDR3 length is 15 residues. CDR3 residues: CASSGPGQGFYEQYF. The CDR3 bases are TGTGCCAGCAGCGGCCCGGGACAGGGCTTCTACGAGCAGTACTTC.

The J gene is TRBJ1-5, the V gene TRBV27, with D hard to call. The CDR3 extends over 15 amino acids. Between the trimmed V and J ends, which lost 3 bases and 0 bases, there was a span of 9 bases. The germline V gene encodes CDR1 MNHEY and CDR2 SMNVEV (reference sequence). CDR3 amino acids: CASSFFGNSNQPQHF. CDR3 DNA: TGTGCCAGCAGTTTCTTCGGGAATAGCAATCAGCCCCAGCATTTT.

The rearrangement joins TRBV6-5 to TRBJ1-5; tentative D call: TRBD1 (5 bases). Trimming stripped 10 bases from V and 9 bases from J, with 16 bases between. Germline CDR1 reads MNHEY; CDR2 reads SVGAGI. CDR3 size: 12 residues. CDR3: CATRNVGGPQHF. The CDR3 DNA sequence: TGTGCCACCCGGAATGTCGGGGGGCCCCAGCATTTT.

A word on this clone: Other DNA sequences in this specimen translate into the identical CDR3. The chain couples TRBV11-2 to TRBJ2-7; TRBD1 agrees at 8 bases. The germline gives CDR1 SGHAT, CDR2 FQNNGV. V lost 3 bases and J lost 3; bases outside the gene matches: 1. The CDR3 loop spans 13 amino acids. The CDR3: CASSFGQGYEQYF. CDR3 coding DNA: TGTGCCAGCAGCTTCGGACAGGGCTACGAGCAGTACTTC.

The chain couples TRBV7-9 to TRBJ2-1; weak D call: TRBD2 (6 bases). Germline assignment: CDR1 SEHNR and CDR2 FQNEAQ (reference sequence). V was shortened by 2 bases and J by 8 bases, with 22 bases between the two germline ends. This CDR3 has 17 amino acids. In DNA form, the CDR3 reads TGTGCCAGCAGCTTATTTCCGGTGACGGGAGAGGTTTATGAGCAGTTCTTC. As protein: CASSLFPVTGEVYEQFF.

This chain's CDR3 is CASSYSVADSYNEQFF. For the CDR3, the DNA is TGTGCCAGCAGTTACTCGGTAGCGGACTCCTACAATGAGCAGTTCTTC. This rearrangement joins TRBV6-5 to TRBJ2-1; the D gene is possibly TRBD2 (6 bases). The CDR3 extends over 16 amino acids. V lost 0 bases to trimming and J lost 0 bases, with 9 bases between them. Germline V gene data show CDR1 as MNHEY and CDR2 as SVGAGI.

The J gene is TRBJ1-5, the V gene TRBV28, with D possibly TRBD1 on 5 matching bases. The CDR3 has 14 amino acids. V lost 6 bases and J lost 7, with 16 bases in between. CDR1 and CDR2 from the germline V gene are MDHEN and SYDVKM. The CDR3 nucleotides are TGTGCCAGCAGCACGGTAGGCAGGGCCCAGCCCCAGCATTTT. Its translation is CASSTVGRAQPQHF.

The chain couples TRBV29-1 to TRBJ2-3; 10 positions agree with TRBD1. The germline V gene encodes CDR1 SQVTM and CDR2 ANQGSEA. This CDR3 contains 14 residues. Trimming cost V 6 bases and J 5 bases; bases outside gene matches: 8. The CDR3 sequence is CSVLRQGAIDTQYF. CDR3 sequence (DNA): TGCAGCGTCCTTCGACAGGGGGCAATAGATACGCAGTATTTT.

For the CDR3, the DNA is TGCGCCAGCAGCTTGGGGGGACAGACTCAAGAGACCCAGTACTTC. It translates to CASSLGGQTQETQYF. The chain recombines TRBV5-1 with TRBJ2-5; 7 nucleotides line up with TRBD1. The J segment lost 2 bases and the V segment lost 0 bases, leaving 4 bases of the junction unmatched. The CDR3 contains 15 residues. The germline V gene has CDR1 SGHRS and CDR2 YFSETQ.

J is TRBJ2-7 and V is TRBV7-2; tentative D call: TRBD2 (9 bases). CDR3 length equals 18 residues. Germline CDR1 reads SGHTA; CDR2 reads FQGNSA. Trimming cost V 4 bases and J 0 bases, with 22 bases left between them. Written as DNA, the CDR3 is TGTGCCAGCAGCTCTAGGACAGGGTTTAGCGGGAGCTCCTACGAGCAGTACTTC. It encodes CASSSRTGFSGSSYEQYF.

This chain links TRBV5-4 with TRBJ2-7; TRBD2 aligns across 7 bases. The ends lost 6 bases at V and 5 bases at J; junction bases unmatched: 11. From germline, CDR1 is SGHNT and CDR2 YYREEE (reference sequence). The CDR3 consists of 14 residues. The DNA of the CDR3 is TGTGCCAGCACCCCCGGGGAGGGGTTCCACGAGCAGTACTTC. This codes for CASTPGEGFHEQYF.